This T cell receptor beta chain was sequenced for a study of T cells in localized non-small cell lung cancer. The study's findings and limits: One tumor region alone was sequenced, and heterogeneity therefore remains possible. Of the tissues analyzed, uninvolved adjacent lung showed maximal T cell clonality, greater than tumor.

Produced via immunoSEQ multiplex PCR; TCRdb's table is partial and in-frame only. The data show hundreds of clones, with about 26% seen just once and around 15% held by the top ten. In its sample, this clone was seen a few times. Its antigen is unidentified. In each case, adjacent lung free of atypia was taken at least 2 cm from the tumor margin. CDR3 size: 16 residues. Germline CDR1 is SGHNT and CDR2 is YENEEA. Trimming took 2 bases from V and 6 from J; bases not matched to a gene: 9. Sequencing was performed on normal lung tissue next to the tumor, taken before any cancer treatment. This clonotype was sampled from a man aged 40 to 70 with stage II lung adenocarcinoma. This sequence joins TRBV11-3 and TRBJ2-1, with TRBD1 matching 8 bases. The CDR3 is CASSLFSRQGTNEQFF. The DNA for the CDR3 is TGTGCCAGCAGCTTATTCTCCCGACAGGGGACCAATGAGCAGTTCTTC.